This T cell receptor (beta chain) was recovered during a study of blood T cell repertoires in COVID-19. Produced via immunoSEQ multiplex PCR; TCRdb's table is partial and in-frame only. The repertoire holds 130,000 to 150,000 clones, with more than 80% as singletons. The CDR3 length is 15 residues. Trimming left V 4 bases short and J 10 bases short, with 17 bases between. Germline lookup yields CDR1 SGHDN and CDR2 FVKESK. This sequence joins TRBV14 and TRBJ1-6, with a tentative D call TRBD1 (5 bases). The receptor was derived from a human donor with acute or convalescent COVID-19. The donor label of this sample is uncertain. Sequenced input: peripheral blood. The CDR3 region has the DNA TGTGCCAGCAGCCTTCAGGGCCGGCCGGCCTCACCCCTCCACTTT. Translated, it gives CASSLQGRPASPLHF.